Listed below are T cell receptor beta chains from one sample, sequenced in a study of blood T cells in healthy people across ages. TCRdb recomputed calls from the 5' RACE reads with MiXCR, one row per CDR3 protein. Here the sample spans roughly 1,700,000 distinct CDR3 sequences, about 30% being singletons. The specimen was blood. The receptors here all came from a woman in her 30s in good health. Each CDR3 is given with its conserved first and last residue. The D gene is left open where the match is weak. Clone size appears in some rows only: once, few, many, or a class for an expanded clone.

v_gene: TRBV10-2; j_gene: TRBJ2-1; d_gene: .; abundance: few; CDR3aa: CASRGVHEQFF; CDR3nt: TGCGCCAGCAGAGGAGTCCATGAGCAGTTCTTC
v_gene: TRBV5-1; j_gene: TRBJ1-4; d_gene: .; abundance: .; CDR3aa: CAGSTSTATNEKLFF; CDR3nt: TGCGCCGGCAGCACATCGACAGCAACTAATGAAAAACTGTTTTTT
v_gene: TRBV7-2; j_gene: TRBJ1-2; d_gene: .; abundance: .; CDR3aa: CASSLVSSNYGYTF; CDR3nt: TGTGCCAGCAGCTTAGTTTCGTCTAACTATGGCTACACCTTC
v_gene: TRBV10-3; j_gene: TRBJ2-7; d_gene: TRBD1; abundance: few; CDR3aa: CAISGQGNSYEQYF; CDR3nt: TGTGCCATCAGTGGACAGGGAAACTCCTACGAGCAGTACTTC
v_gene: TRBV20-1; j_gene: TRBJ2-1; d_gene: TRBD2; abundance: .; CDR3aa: CSAAMRAGTYNEQFF; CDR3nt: TGCAGTGCTGCGATGCGAGCGGGGACCTACAATGAGCAGTTCTTC
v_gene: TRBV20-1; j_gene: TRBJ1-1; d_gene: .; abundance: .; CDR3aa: CSAPGQNYMNTEAFF; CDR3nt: TGCAGTGCTCCGGGGCAGAATTACATGAACACTGAAGCTTTCTTT
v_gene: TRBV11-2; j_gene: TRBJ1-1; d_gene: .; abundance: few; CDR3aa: CASSLDQPASTEAFF; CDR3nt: TGTGCCAGCAGCTTAGACCAGCCGGCGAGTACTGAAGCTTTCTTT
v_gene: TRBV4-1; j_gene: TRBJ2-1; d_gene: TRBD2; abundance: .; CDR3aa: CASSPAWASGGEEQFF; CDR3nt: TGCGCCAGCAGCCCCGCGTGGGCTAGCGGGGGTGAAGAGCAGTTCTTC
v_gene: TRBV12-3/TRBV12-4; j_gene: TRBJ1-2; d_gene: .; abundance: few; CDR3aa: CASSLAPLQVGYTF; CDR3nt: TGTGCCAGCAGTTTGGCCCCCCTACAAGTTGGCTACACCTTC
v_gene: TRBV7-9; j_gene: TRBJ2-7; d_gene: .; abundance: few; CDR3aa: CASSPPQGDGSYEQYF; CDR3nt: TGTGCCAGCAGCCCACCGCAGGGTGATGGCTCCTACGAGCAGTACTTC
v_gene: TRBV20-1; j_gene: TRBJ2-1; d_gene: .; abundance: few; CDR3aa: CSGGLRSYNEQFF; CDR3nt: TGCAGTGGAGGACTGCGCTCCTACAATGAGCAGTTCTTC
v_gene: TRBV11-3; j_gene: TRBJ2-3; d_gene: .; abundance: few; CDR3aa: CASSPEGPGEQYF; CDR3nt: TGTGCCAGCAGCCCCGAGGGCCCAGGGGAGCAGTATTTT
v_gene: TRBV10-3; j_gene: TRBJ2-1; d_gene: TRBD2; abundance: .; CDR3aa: CAIKGLAGVDEQFF; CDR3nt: TGTGCCATCAAGGGACTAGCGGGAGTTGATGAGCAGTTCTTC
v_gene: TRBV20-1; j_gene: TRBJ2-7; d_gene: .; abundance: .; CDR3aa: CSARDPIFSYEQYF; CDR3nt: TGCAGTGCTAGAGATCCCATTTTCTCCTACGAGCAGTACTTC
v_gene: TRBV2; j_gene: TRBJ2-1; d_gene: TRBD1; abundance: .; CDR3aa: CASSGQGSQFF; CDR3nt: TGTGCCAGCAGTGGACAGGGGTCGCAGTTCTTC
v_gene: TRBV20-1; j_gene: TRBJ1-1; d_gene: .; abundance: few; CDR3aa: CSATAPGLEAFF; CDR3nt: TGCAGTGCTACCGCCCCAGGGTTAGAAGCTTTCTTT
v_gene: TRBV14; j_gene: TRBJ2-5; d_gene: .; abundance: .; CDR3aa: CASSPFVRTRTGGETQYF; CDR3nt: TGTGCCAGCAGCCCCTTTGTGAGGACTAGGACAGGAGGGGAGACCCAGTACTTC
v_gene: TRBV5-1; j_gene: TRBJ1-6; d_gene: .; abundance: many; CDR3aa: CASSLDGSSYNSPLHF; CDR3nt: TGCGCCAGCAGCTTGGATGGGTCGTCCTATAATTCACCCCTCCACTTT
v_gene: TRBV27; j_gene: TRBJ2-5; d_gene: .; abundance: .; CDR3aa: CASSPRRGRETQYF; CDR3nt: TGTGCCAGCAGTCCACGCCGCGGTCGGGAGACCCAGTACTTC
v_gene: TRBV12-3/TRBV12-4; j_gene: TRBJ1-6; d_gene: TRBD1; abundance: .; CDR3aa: CASTGQSTSPLHF; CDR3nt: TGTGCCAGCACGGGACAGTCGACTTCACCCCTCCACTTT
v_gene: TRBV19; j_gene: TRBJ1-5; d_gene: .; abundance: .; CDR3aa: CASSTRNFDQPQHF; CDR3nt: TGTGCCAGCTCGACCCGGAATTTCGATCAGCCCCAGCATTTT
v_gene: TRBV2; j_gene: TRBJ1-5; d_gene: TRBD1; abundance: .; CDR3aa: CASSEGSQGDRPQHF; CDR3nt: TGTGCCAGCAGTGAAGGTTCTCAGGGGGATCGGCCCCAGCATTTT
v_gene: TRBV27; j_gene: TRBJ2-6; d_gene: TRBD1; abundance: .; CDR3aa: CASTTSSDRENVLTF; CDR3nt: TGTGCCAGCACGACCTCTTCCGACAGGGAAAACGTCCTGACTTTC
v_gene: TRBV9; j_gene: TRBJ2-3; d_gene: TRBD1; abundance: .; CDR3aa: CASRRDSSADTQYF; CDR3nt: TGTGCCAGCAGGAGGGACAGTAGCGCAGATACGCAGTATTTT